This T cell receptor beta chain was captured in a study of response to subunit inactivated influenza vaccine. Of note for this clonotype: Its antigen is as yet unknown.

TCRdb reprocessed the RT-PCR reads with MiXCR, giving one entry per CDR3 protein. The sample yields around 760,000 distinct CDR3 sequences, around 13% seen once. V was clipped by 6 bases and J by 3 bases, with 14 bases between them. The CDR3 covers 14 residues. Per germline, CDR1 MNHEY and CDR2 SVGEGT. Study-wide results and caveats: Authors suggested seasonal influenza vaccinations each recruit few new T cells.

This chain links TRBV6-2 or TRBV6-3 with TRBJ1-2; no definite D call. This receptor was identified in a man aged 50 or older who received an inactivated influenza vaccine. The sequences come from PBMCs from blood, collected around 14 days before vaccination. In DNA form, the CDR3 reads TGTGCCAGCAGCGACGTCGGGGTCTACTATGGCTACACCTTC. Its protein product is CASSDVGVYYGYTF.